These T cell receptor beta chains were read from a single sample in a study of radiation and T cells in renal cell carcinoma. Sequenced by immunoSEQ multiplex PCR; TCRdb stores in-frame clones only, minus some. The data show around 120,000 clones, over 75% seen once. The starting material was blood, obtained from a patient whose treatment included radiotherapy and nephrectomy. The receptor source for this set is an older woman with renal cell carcinoma. Both conserved end residues are part of each CDR3. Each record gives: J gene, D gene, clone size, V gene, CDR3 protein, CDR3 DNA. A D gene is named only where the DNA matches it firmly. Clone size, where shown, is once, few, many, or a class for clones that have expanded.

j_call: TRBJ1-4
d_call: .
clone_size: .
v_call: TRBV29-1
cdr3_aa: CSAPDRATNEKLFF
cdr3_nt: TGCAGCGCTCCGGACAGAGCAACTAATGAAAAACTGTTTTTT

j_call: TRBJ2-1
d_call: .
clone_size: .
v_call: TRBV4-3
cdr3_aa: CASSQVHGFSYNEQFF
cdr3_nt: TGCGCCAGCAGCCAAGTTCACGGTTTCTCCTACAATGAGCAGTTCTTC

j_call: TRBJ2-3
d_call: .
clone_size: .
v_call: TRBV6-5
cdr3_aa: CASSTGDSDTQYF
cdr3_nt: TGTGCCAGCAGTACAGGGGACTCAGATACGCAGTATTTT

j_call: TRBJ1-1
d_call: TRBD1
clone_size: .
v_call: TRBV19
cdr3_aa: CASSIPPDRANTEAFF
cdr3_nt: TGTGCCAGTAGTATACCCCCCGACAGGGCGAACACTGAAGCTTTCTTT

j_call: TRBJ1-3
d_call: .
clone_size: .
v_call: TRBV27
cdr3_aa: CASRLRREESRDTIYF
cdr3_nt: TGTGCCAGCAGGCTGCGCAGGGAAGAATCCAGGGACACCATATATTTT

j_call: TRBJ1-2
d_call: TRBD1
clone_size: .
v_call: TRBV4-1
cdr3_aa: CASSQDGTGDGYTF
cdr3_nt: TGCGCCAGCAGCCAGGACGGGACAGGGGATGGCTACACCTTC

j_call: TRBJ1-4
d_call: .
clone_size: .
v_call: TRBV7-2
cdr3_aa: CASSGVATNEKLFF
cdr3_nt: TGTGCCAGCAGCGGGGTTGCAACTAATGAAAAACTGTTTTTT

j_call: TRBJ1-2
d_call: TRBD1
clone_size: .
v_call: TRBV7-2
cdr3_aa: CASSSGTAHYGYTF
cdr3_nt: TGTGCCAGCAGCTCCGGGACAGCACACTATGGCTACACCTTC

j_call: TRBJ1-3
d_call: .
clone_size: .
v_call: TRBV19
cdr3_aa: CASSIQRGEPGNTIYF
cdr3_nt: TGTGCCAGTAGTATACAACGAGGGGAACCTGGAAACACCATATATTTT

j_call: TRBJ2-7
d_call: TRBD2
clone_size: .
v_call: TRBV11-2
cdr3_aa: CASSLHSGGVGEQYF
cdr3_nt: TGTGCCAGCAGCTTACATAGCGGGGGAGTAGGGGAGCAGTACTTC

j_call: TRBJ1-1
d_call: .
clone_size: .
v_call: TRBV9
cdr3_aa: CASSVGREGGTEAFF
cdr3_nt: TGTGCCAGCAGCGTGGGCCGGGAGGGAGGCACTGAAGCTTTCTTT

j_call: TRBJ2-2
d_call: .
clone_size: .
v_call: TRBV9
cdr3_aa: CASRLATDTGELFF
cdr3_nt: TGTGCCAGCAGGCTAGCGACCGACACCGGGGAGCTGTTTTTT

j_call: TRBJ1-3
d_call: .
clone_size: few
v_call: TRBV9
cdr3_aa: CASSPGEGYSSGNTIYF
cdr3_nt: TGTGCCAGCAGCCCTGGGGAGGGCTACAGCTCTGGAAACACCATATATTTT

j_call: TRBJ2-3
d_call: .
clone_size: .
v_call: TRBV29-1
cdr3_aa: CSVDYPQGTDTQYF
cdr3_nt: TGCAGCGTCGACTACCCACAGGGCACAGATACGCAGTATTTT

j_call: TRBJ2-2
d_call: .
clone_size: .
v_call: TRBV19
cdr3_aa: CASSIFTSFTGELFF
cdr3_nt: TGTGCCAGTAGTATATTTACCAGCTTCACCGGGGAGCTGTTTTTT

j_call: TRBJ2-5
d_call: .
clone_size: .
v_call: TRBV7-9
cdr3_aa: CASSLNGGLRETQYF
cdr3_nt: TGTGCCAGCAGCCTAAACGGGGGGCTCCGAGAGACCCAGTACTTC

j_call: TRBJ1-2
d_call: TRBD1
clone_size: .
v_call: TRBV7-9
cdr3_aa: CASSFGGGQYGYTF
cdr3_nt: TGTGCCAGCAGCTTTGGAGGGGGCCAATATGGCTACACCTTC

j_call: TRBJ2-3
d_call: TRBD2
clone_size: once
v_call: TRBV5-1
cdr3_aa: CASSWTSGGAYGDTQYF
cdr3_nt: TGCGCCAGCAGCTGGACTAGCGGGGGGGCCTATGGAGATACGCAGTATTTT

j_call: TRBJ2-3
d_call: TRBD1
clone_size: once
v_call: TRBV5-1
cdr3_aa: CASSFTKTDRVGSTDTQYF
cdr3_nt: TGCGCCAGCAGCTTTACCAAAACGGACAGGGTAGGAAGCACAGATACGCAGTATTTT

j_call: TRBJ2-3
d_call: .
clone_size: .
v_call: TRBV29-1
cdr3_aa: CSVHRGGSDTQYF
cdr3_nt: TGCAGCGTCCACAGGGGAGGGTCAGATACGCAGTATTTT

j_call: TRBJ2-7
d_call: TRBD1
clone_size: .
v_call: TRBV6-6
cdr3_aa: CASSYPGTEKYEQYF
cdr3_nt: TGTGCCAGCAGTTACCCCGGGACAGAGAAATACGAGCAGTACTTC

j_call: TRBJ2-5
d_call: TRBD1
clone_size: .
v_call: TRBV7-7
cdr3_aa: CASSGQGAETQYF
cdr3_nt: TGTGCTAGCAGCGGACAGGGAGCAGAGACCCAGTACTTC

j_call: TRBJ2-1
d_call: TRBD2
clone_size: .
v_call: TRBV6-1
cdr3_aa: CASSDPGLAGGGNEQFF
cdr3_nt: TGTGCCAGCAGTGATCCGGGACTAGCGGGAGGAGGCAATGAGCAGTTCTTC

j_call: TRBJ2-5
d_call: TRBD2
clone_size: many
v_call: TRBV5-4
cdr3_aa: CASSFLAGGETQYF
cdr3_nt: TGTGCCAGCAGCTTTCTAGCGGGAGGAGAGACCCAGTACTTC

j_call: TRBJ1-3
d_call: .
clone_size: .
v_call: TRBV2
cdr3_aa: CATKKGSGNTIYF
cdr3_nt: TGTGCCACCAAAAAGGGGTCTGGAAACACCATATATTTT

j_call: TRBJ2-2
d_call: .
clone_size: .
v_call: TRBV4-1
cdr3_aa: CASSLERTGELFF
cdr3_nt: TGCGCCAGCAGCTTGGAGCGCACCGGGGAGCTGTTTTTT

j_call: TRBJ2-1
d_call: TRBD2
clone_size: .
v_call: TRBV27
cdr3_aa: CASSRRTSGTTDEQFF
cdr3_nt: TGTGCCAGCAGCCGAAGGACTAGCGGGACCACGGATGAGCAGTTCTTC

j_call: TRBJ2-1
d_call: .
clone_size: .
v_call: TRBV19
cdr3_aa: CASSMGAGYNEQFF
cdr3_nt: TGTGCCAGTAGTATGGGCGCGGGTTACAATGAGCAGTTCTTC

j_call: TRBJ2-3
d_call: TRBD1
clone_size: few
v_call: TRBV11-2
cdr3_aa: CASSRRDRSTDTQYF
cdr3_nt: TGTGCCAGCAGCAGAAGGGACAGGAGCACAGATACGCAGTATTTT

j_call: TRBJ2-7
d_call: .
clone_size: .
v_call: TRBV9
cdr3_aa: CASSASTGSYEQYF
cdr3_nt: TGTGCCAGCAGCGCTTCGACTGGCTCCTACGAGCAGTACTTC

j_call: TRBJ2-1
d_call: .
clone_size: .
v_call: TRBV5-1
cdr3_aa: CASSLRQSSYNEQFF
cdr3_nt: TGCGCCAGCAGCTTGAGGCAGAGCTCCTACAATGAGCAGTTCTTC

j_call: TRBJ1-1
d_call: .
clone_size: few
v_call: TRBV4-1
cdr3_aa: CASSQDSRMNTEAFF
cdr3_nt: TGCGCCAGCAGCCAAGATTCAAGGATGAACACTGAAGCTTTCTTT

j_call: TRBJ2-7
d_call: .
clone_size: .
v_call: TRBV5-1
cdr3_aa: CASSLGDGAYEQYF
cdr3_nt: TGCGCCAGCAGCTTGGGCGACGGGGCTTACGAGCAGTACTTC

j_call: TRBJ2-6
d_call: .
clone_size: .
v_call: TRBV6-1
cdr3_aa: CASSGTNRVGANVLTF
cdr3_nt: TGTGCCAGCAGTGGAACTAACAGGGTCGGGGCCAACGTCCTGACTTTC

j_call: TRBJ2-7
d_call: .
clone_size: .
v_call: TRBV14
cdr3_aa: CASSPSGPYEQYF
cdr3_nt: TGTGCCAGCAGCCCCTCCGGACCCTACGAGCAGTACTTC

j_call: TRBJ1-3
d_call: TRBD1
clone_size: once
v_call: TRBV10-1
cdr3_aa: CASSPTGAGNTIYF
cdr3_nt: TGCGCCAGCAGTCCGACAGGGGCTGGAAACACCATATATTTT

j_call: TRBJ1-3
d_call: TRBD1
clone_size: .
v_call: TRBV19
cdr3_aa: CASSNRGSSGNTIYF
cdr3_nt: TGTGCCAGTAGTAACAGGGGGTCCTCTGGAAACACCATATATTTT

j_call: TRBJ1-5
d_call: .
clone_size: few
v_call: TRBV15
cdr3_aa: CATSGTGSRQPQHF
cdr3_nt: TGTGCCACCAGCGGCACAGGGTCCCGACAGCCCCAGCATTTT

j_call: TRBJ2-2
d_call: TRBD1
clone_size: .
v_call: TRBV27
cdr3_aa: CASSLISGTGDTGELFF
cdr3_nt: TGTGCCAGCAGTTTAATTTCCGGGACAGGGGACACCGGGGAGCTGTTTTTT

j_call: TRBJ1-2
d_call: .
clone_size: .
v_call: TRBV5-1
cdr3_aa: CASSFEGEDYGYTF
cdr3_nt: TGCGCCAGCAGCTTCGAGGGTGAAGACTATGGCTACACCTTC

j_call: TRBJ1-1
d_call: .
clone_size: .
v_call: TRBV2
cdr3_aa: CASSDPSDRNTEAFF
cdr3_nt: TGTGCCAGCAGTGATCCCTCGGACAGAAACACTGAAGCTTTCTTT

j_call: TRBJ2-7
d_call: .
clone_size: once
v_call: TRBV28
cdr3_aa: CASSFRGAKGYEQYF
cdr3_nt: TGTGCCAGCAGTTTCCGCGGGGCCAAAGGCTACGAGCAGTACTTC

j_call: TRBJ1-4
d_call: TRBD1
clone_size: .
v_call: TRBV2
cdr3_aa: CASSEGGQGTAEKLFF
cdr3_nt: TGTGCCAGCAGTGAAGGGGGACAGGGGACGGCTGAAAAACTGTTTTTT

j_call: TRBJ1-2
d_call: TRBD1
clone_size: .
v_call: TRBV27
cdr3_aa: CASSPGQGVWGYTF
cdr3_nt: TGTGCCAGCAGTCCGGGACAGGGGGTATGGGGCTACACCTTC

j_call: TRBJ2-5
d_call: TRBD2
clone_size: .
v_call: TRBV11-2
cdr3_aa: CASSVKGLAGQETQYF
cdr3_nt: TGTGCCAGCAGCGTAAAGGGACTAGCGGGGCAAGAGACCCAGTACTTC

j_call: TRBJ1-1
d_call: .
clone_size: medium-sized
v_call: TRBV19
cdr3_aa: CASSILVNTEAFF
cdr3_nt: TGTGCCAGTAGTATATTGGTAAACACTGAAGCTTTCTTT

j_call: TRBJ2-7
d_call: TRBD1
clone_size: once
v_call: TRBV6-1
cdr3_aa: CASTWDRGLGEQYF
cdr3_nt: TGTGCCAGCACCTGGGACAGGGGGCTGGGGGAGCAGTACTTC

j_call: TRBJ2-2
d_call: .
clone_size: .
v_call: TRBV5-1
cdr3_aa: CASSFRELFF
cdr3_nt: TGCGCCAGCAGCTTCAGGGAGCTGTTTTTT

j_call: TRBJ2-1
d_call: .
clone_size: medium-sized
v_call: TRBV10-1
cdr3_aa: CASSDYDGYNEQFF
cdr3_nt: TGCGCCAGCAGTGATTATGATGGTTACAATGAGCAGTTCTTC